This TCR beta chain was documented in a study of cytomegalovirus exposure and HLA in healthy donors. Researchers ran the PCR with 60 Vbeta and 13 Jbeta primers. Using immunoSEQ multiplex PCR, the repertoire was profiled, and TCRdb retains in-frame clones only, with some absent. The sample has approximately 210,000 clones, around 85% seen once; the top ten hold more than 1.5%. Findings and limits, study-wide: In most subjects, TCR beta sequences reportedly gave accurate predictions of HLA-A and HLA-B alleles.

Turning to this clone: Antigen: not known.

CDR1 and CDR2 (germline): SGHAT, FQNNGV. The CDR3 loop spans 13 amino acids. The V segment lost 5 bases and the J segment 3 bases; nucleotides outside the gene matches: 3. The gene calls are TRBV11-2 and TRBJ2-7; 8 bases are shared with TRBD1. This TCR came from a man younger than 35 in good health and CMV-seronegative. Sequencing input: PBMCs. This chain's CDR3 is CASSGQGSYEQYF. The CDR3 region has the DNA TGTGCCAGCAGCGGACAGGGAAGCTACGAGCAGTACTTC.